This T cell receptor (beta chain) was retrieved from a study of regulatory T cells in long-lasting Graves disease. Broader study findings: Persistent patients shared 2,741 public clonotypes among themselves. Newly diagnosed patients shared fewer, at about a thousand.

The germline gives CDR1 DFQATT, CDR2 SNEGSKA (reference sequence). V gave up 4 bases and J gave up 0 bases, with 9 bases separating them. The CDR3 length is 13 residues. Arm-PCR of CDR3 regions and iRepertoire HTBI primers were used to build TCR beta libraries. TCRdb used MiXCR to reprocess the multiplex PCR reads, holding one entry per CDR3 protein. The table records hundreds of thousands of distinct CDR3 sequences, about 16% of them present only once. Described time point: newly diagnosed GD, antithyroid drugs for less than 3 months. Extracted PBMC RNA gave rise to the TCR library. In the case of this clonotype: Its antigen is not known.

The same data also went into a second study, on T cells in Graves' hyperthyroidism and ophthalmopathy.

This receptor was obtained from a man aged 18 to 29 with Graves disease. This sequence joins TRBV20-1 and TRBJ1-1; D remains ambiguous. Here the sequenced sample was peripheral blood mononuclear cells (PBMCs), taken at new diagnosis, from a patient treated with antithyroid drugs. This CDR3 is CSAKVGVNTEAFF. CDR3 DNA: TGCAGTGCTAAGGTCGGGGTGAACACTGAAGCTTTCTTT.